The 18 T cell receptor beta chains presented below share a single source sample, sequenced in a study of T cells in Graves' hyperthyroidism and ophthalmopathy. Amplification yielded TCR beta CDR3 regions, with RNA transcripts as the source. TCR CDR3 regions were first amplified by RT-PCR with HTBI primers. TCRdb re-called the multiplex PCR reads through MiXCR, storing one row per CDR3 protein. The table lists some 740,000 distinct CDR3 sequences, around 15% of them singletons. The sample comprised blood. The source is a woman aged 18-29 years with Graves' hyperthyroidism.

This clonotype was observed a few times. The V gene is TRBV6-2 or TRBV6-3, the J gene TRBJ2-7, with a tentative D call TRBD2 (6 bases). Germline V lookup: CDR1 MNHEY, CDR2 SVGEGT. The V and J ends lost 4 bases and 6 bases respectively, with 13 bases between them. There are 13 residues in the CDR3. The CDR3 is CASSLWGDGEQYF. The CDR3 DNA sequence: TGTGCCAGCAGTTTATGGGGGGACGGCGAGCAGTACTTC.

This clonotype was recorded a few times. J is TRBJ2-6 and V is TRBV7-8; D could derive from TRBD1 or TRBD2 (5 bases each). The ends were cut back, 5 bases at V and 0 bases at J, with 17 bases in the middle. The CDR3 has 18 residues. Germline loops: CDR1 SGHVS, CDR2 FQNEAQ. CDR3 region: CASSIRVGTGSGANVLTF. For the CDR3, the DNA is TGTGCCAGCAGCATCAGGGTGGGGACCGGCTCTGGGGCCAACGTCCTGACTTTC.

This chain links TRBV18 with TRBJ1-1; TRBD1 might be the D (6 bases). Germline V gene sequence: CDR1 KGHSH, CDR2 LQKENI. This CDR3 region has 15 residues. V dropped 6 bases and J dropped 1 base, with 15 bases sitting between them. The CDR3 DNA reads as TGTGCCAGCTCCCTCGTGACAGGCGAGAACACTGAAGCTTTCTTT. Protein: CASSLVTGENTEAFF.

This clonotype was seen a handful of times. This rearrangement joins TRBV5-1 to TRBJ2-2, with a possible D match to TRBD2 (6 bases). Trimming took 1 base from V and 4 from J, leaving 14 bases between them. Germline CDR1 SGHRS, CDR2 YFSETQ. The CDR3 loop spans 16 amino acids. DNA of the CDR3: TGCGCCAGCAGCTTGTCGTCAGGAGGGGCCACCGGGGAGCTGTTTTTT. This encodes CASSLSSGGATGELFF.

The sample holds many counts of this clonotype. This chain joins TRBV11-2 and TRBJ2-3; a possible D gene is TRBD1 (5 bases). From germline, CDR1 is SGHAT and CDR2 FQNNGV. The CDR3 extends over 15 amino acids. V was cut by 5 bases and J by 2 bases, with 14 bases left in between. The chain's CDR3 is CASSVGVWVTDTQYF. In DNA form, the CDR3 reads TGTGCCAGCAGCGTAGGGGTGTGGGTCACAGATACGCAGTATTTT.

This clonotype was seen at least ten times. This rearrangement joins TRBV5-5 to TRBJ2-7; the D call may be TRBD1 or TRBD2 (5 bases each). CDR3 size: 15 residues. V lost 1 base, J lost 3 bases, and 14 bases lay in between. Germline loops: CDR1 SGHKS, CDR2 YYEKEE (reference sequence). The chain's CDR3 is CASSLNGDLFYEQYF. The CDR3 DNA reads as TGTGCCAGCAGCTTGAACGGGGACCTCTTCTACGAGCAGTACTTC.

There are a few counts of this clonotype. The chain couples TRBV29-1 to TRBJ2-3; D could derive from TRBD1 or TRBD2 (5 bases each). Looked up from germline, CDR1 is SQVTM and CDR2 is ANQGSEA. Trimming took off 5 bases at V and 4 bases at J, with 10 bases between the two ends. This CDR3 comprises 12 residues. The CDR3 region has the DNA TGCAGCGTTAGAGGGACCGCAGATACGCAGTATTTT. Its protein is CSVRGTADTQYF.

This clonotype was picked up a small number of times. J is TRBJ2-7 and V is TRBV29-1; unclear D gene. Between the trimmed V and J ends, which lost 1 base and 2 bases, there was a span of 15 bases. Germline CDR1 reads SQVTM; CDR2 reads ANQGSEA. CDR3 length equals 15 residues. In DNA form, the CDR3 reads TGCAGCGTTGAAGGGGGTGGCCCCCTTCCCTACGAGCAGTACTTC. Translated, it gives CSVEGGGPLPYEQYF.

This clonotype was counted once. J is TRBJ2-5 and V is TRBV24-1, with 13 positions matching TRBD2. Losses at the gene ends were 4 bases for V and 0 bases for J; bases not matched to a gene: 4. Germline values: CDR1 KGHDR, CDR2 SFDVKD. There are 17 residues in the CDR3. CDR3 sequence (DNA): TGTGCCACCAGTGACCGCGGGACTAGCGGGAACCAAGAGACCCAGTACTTC. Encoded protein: CATSDRGTSGNQETQYF.

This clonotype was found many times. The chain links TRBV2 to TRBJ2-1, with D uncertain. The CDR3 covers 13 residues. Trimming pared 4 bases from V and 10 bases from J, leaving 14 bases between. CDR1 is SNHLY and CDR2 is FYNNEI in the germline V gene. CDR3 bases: TGTGCCAGCAGTGTGCGGCCGCTAGTGGAGCAGTTCTTC. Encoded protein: CASSVRPLVEQFF.

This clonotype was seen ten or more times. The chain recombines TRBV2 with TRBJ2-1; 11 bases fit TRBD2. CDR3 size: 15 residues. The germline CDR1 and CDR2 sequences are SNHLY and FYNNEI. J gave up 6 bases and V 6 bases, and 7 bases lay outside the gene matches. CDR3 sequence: CASRELAGVVNEQFF. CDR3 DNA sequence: TGTGCCAGCAGAGAACTAGCGGGAGTGGTCAATGAGCAGTTCTTC.

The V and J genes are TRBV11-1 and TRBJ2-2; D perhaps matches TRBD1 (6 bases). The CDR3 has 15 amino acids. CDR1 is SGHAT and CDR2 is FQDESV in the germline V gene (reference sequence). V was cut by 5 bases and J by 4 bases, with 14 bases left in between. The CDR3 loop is CASSPLTGSTGELFF. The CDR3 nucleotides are TGTGCCAGCAGCCCTTTGACAGGAAGCACCGGGGAGCTGTTTTTT.

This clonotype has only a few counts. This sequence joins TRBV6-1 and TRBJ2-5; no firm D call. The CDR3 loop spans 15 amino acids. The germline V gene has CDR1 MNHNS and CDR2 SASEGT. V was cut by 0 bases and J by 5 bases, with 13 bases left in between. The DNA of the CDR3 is TGTGCCAGCAGTGAAGCGCAGTCGGTAAGGGAGACCCAGTACTTC. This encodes CASSEAQSVRETQYF.

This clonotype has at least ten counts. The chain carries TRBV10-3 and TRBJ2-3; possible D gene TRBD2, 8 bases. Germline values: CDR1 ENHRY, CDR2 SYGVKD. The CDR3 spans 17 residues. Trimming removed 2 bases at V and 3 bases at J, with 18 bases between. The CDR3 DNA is TGTGCCATCAGTGAGAGGGGGCTAGCGGGTATTACAGATACGCAGTATTTT. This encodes CAISERGLAGITDTQYF.

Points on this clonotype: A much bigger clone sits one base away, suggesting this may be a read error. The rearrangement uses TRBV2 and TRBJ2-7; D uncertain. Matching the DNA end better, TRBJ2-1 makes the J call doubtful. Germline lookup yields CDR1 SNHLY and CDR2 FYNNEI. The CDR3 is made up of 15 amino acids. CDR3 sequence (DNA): TGTGCCAGCAGTGAAGGGTGGATGAGCTCCTACGAGCAGTTCTTC. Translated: CASSEGWMSSYEQFF.

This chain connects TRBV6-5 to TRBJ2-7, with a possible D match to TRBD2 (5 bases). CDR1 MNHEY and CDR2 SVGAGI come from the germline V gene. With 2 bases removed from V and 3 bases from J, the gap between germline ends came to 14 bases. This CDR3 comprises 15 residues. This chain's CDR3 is CASSYEGGPRYEQYF. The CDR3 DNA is TGTGCCAGCAGTTACGAGGGCGGGCCCCGCTACGAGCAGTACTTC.

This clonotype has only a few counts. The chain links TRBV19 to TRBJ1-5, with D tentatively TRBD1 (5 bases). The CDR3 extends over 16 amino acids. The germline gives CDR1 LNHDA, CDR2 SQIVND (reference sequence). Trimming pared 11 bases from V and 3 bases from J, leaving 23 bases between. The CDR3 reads CASLSLRGSPNQPQHF. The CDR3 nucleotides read TGTGCCTCACTCTCTCTAAGGGGCAGCCCCAATCAGCCCCAGCATTTT. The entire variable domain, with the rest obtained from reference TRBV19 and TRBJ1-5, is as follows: DGGITQSPKYLFRKEGQNVTLSCEQNLNHDAMYWYRQDPGQGLRLIYYSQIVNDFQKGDIAEGYSVSREKKESFPLTVTSAQKNPTAFYLCASLSLRGSPNQPQHFGDGTRLSIL.

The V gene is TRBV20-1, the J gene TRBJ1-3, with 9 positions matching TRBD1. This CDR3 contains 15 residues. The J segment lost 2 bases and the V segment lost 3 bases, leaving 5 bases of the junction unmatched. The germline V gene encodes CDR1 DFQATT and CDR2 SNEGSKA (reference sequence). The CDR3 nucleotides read TGCAGTGCTAGGGGACAGGGCTATCCTGGAAACACCATATATTTT. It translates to CSARGQGYPGNTIYF.